One T cell receptor (beta chain) is described in this entry. Its antigen is currently unknown. The data belong to a study of T cells in narcolepsy. Study results and limitations: Reportedly, autoreactive clonotypes were serially detected in patients' blood but not controls'. Autoreactive HCRT-specific and TRIB2-specific clonotypes were marked in same-patient CSF-versus-blood CD4+ comparisons. Autoreactive clone sequences were missing from some blood memory CD4+ repertoires.

V shed 7 bases and J shed 1 base, with 11 bases lying between them. From germline, CDR1 is LNHDA and CDR2 SQIVND (reference sequence). The CDR3 contains 14 residues. TCRdb's copy holds only in-frame clones and misses some; the assay was immunoSEQ multiplex PCR. The table has about 40,000 clones, around 89% seen once; the top ten hold approximately 1.2%. The clonotype originates from a human donor with narcolepsy. Specimen: CD45RA- memory CD4+ T cells from PBMCs. This chain connects TRBV19 to TRBJ2-1; maybe TRBD2 (5 bases). The chain's CDR3 is CASNYGESYNEQFF. The CDR3 bases are TGTGCCAGTAACTACGGGGAGTCCTACAATGAGCAGTTCTTC.